This T cell receptor beta chain was recovered during a study of T-cell reconstitution after alpha-beta-depleted transplantation in children. V was clipped by 5 bases and J by 7 bases; unmatched bases: 15. CDR1 is SGHAT, CDR2 FQNNGV, per germline. This CDR3 has 16 amino acids. As to this clonotype: With a much larger clone just one base away, this may be a read error.

As it was prepared, the TCRbeta library received unique molecular identifiers. TCRdb independently ran MiXCR on the PCR reads; one entry per CDR3 protein. The data show 250,000 to 300,000 distinct CDR3 sequences, 9.5% to 10% seen once. The sequenced sample was PBMCs from the stem cell graft donor, obtained from the stem cell graft. The chain employs TRBV11-2 and TRBJ2-3; 7 positions match TRBD2. The sequence was collected from a human donor who donated a stem cell graft to a child with SCID. CDR3 DNA: TGTGCCAGCAGCCGGGGACTAACGGGCTTGACGAATACGCAGTATTTT. It is translated as CASSRGLTGLTNTQYF.